The present TCR beta chain was sequenced within a study of human CD8 memory T cell subsets. It was negative magnetic separation that enriched the total CD8+ T cells. RNA was obtained from duplicate vials of some 150,000 sorted CD8+ T cells per subset. A UMI-labeled 5' RACE approach was the method that produced the TCR beta libraries. TCRdb reanalyzed the 5' RACE reads and collapses them to one entry per CDR3 protein, without DNA. This specimen shows more than 7,500 distinct CDR3 sequences; the ten leading clones hold around 21%. The V gene's germline CDR1 is MGHRA and CDR2 YSYEKL. This CDR3 has 12 residues. Study outcomes and limitations: Chao1 estimates indicated that stem-like memory T cells may be more diverse than precursor exhausted T cells. Clonotypes that made up the stem-like memory T cell repertoire overlapped minimally with the precursor exhausted T cell repertoire.

Regarding this clonotype: Its antigen is not known.

The rearrangement joins TRBV4-1 to TRBJ1-1. Sequenced: CD8+ T cells from PBMCs. The sequence was obtained from a human donor in good health. The CDR3 loop reads CASSQEGLGAFF.